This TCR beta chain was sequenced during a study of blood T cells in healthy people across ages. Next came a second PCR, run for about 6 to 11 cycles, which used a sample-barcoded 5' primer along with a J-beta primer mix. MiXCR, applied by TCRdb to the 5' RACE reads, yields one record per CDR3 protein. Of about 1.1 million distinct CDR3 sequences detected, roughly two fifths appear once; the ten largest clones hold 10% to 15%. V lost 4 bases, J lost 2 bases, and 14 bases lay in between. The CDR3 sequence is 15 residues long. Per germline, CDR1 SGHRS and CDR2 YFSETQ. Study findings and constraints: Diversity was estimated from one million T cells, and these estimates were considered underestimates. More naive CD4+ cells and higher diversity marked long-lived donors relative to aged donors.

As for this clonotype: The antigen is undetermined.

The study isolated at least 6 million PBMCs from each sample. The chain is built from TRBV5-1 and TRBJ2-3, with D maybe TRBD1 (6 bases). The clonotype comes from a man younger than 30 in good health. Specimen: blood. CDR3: CASSRRTDTTDTQYF. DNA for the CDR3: TGCGCCAGCAGCAGACGGACAGACACCACAGATACGCAGTATTTT. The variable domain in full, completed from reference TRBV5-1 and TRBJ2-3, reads KAGVTQTPRYLIKTRGQQVTLSCSPISGHRSVSWYQQTPGQGLQFLFEYFSETQRNKGNFPGRFSGRQFSNSRSEMNVSTLELGDSALYLCASSRRTDTTDTQYFGPGTRLTVL.